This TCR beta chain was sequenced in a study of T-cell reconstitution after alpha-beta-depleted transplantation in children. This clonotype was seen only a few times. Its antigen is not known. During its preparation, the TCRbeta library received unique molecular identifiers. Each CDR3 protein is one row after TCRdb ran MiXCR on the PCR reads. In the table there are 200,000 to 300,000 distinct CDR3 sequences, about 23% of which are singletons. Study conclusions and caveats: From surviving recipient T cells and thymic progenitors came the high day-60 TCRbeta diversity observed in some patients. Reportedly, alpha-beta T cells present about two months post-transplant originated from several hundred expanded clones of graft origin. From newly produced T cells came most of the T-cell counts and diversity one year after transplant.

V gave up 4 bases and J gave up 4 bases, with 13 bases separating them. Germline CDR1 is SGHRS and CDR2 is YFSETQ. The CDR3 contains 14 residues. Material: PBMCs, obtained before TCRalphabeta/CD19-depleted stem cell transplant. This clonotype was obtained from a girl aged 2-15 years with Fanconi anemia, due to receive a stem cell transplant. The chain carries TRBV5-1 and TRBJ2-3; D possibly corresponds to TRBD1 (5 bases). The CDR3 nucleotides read TGCGCCAGCAGCGGCAGGGTATGGGCAGATACGCAGTATTTT. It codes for CASSGRVWADTQYF. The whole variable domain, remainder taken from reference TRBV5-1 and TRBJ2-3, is KAGVTQTPRYLIKTRGQQVTLSCSPISGHRSVSWYQQTPGQGLQFLFEYFSETQRNKGNFPGRFSGRQFSNSRSEMNVSTLELGDSALYLCASSGRVWADTQYFGPGTRLTVL.